These 26 T cell receptor beta chains came from one sample sequenced in a study of T cell clusters in autoimmune cytopenias. Multiplex touch-down PCR amplified TRB using TRB-A and TRB-B pools in one tube. TCRdb reprocessed the multiplex PCR reads and stores each CDR3 protein as one record, lacking DNA. Its clone listing holds some 11,000 distinct CDR3 sequences. Each sample's input was about 270 ng genomic DNA, 40,000 or so genome equivalents. These sequences were also reported in another study, on T cell repertoires in aging, cancer and after chemotherapy.

The source material was peripheral blood. These receptors were taken from a human donor in good health.

By frequency, this clonotype registers medium-sized. The chain joins TRBV29-1 to TRBJ1-2; TCRdb selects TRBD1, and the lack of DNA leaves this call unchecked. Germline lookup yields CDR1 SQVTM and CDR2 ANQGSEA. The length of the CDR3 is 12 residues. The CDR3 reads CSTRTGGYGYTF.

This sequence joins TRBV20-1 and TRBJ1-1; TCRdb designates TRBD1, a call that cannot be tested without DNA. The CDR3 spans 16 residues. Per germline, CDR1 DFQATT and CDR2 SNEGSKA (reference sequence). The CDR3 spells CSASERGVITNTEAFF.

The gene calls are TRBV24-1 and TRBJ2-7; TCRdb selects TRBD1, and the lack of DNA leaves this call unchecked. This CDR3 comprises 15 residues. Germline V gene sequence: CDR1 KGHDR, CDR2 SFDVKD. This CDR3 is CATSDPGTGIYEQYF.

The gene calls are TRBV11-2 and TRBJ1-1; the D call from TCRdb, TRBD1, cannot be confirmed without DNA. This CDR3 region has 13 residues. Germline CDR1 SGHAT, CDR2 FQNNGV. The CDR3: CASSLSMGAEAFF.

The genes are TRBV20-1 and TRBJ2-3; TCRdb's assignment of TRBD1 cannot be checked, as there is no DNA. The CDR3 consists of 14 residues. Germline CDR1 DFQATT, CDR2 SNEGSKA (reference sequence). The CDR3 sequence is CSARGKGGTDTQYF.

The chain has TRBV5-1 and TRBJ1-3; TCRdb's D call of TRBD1 is untestable without DNA. Germline V gene sequence: CDR1 SGHRS, CDR2 YFSETQ. This CDR3 has 15 amino acids. The CDR3 sequence: CASSSDRGHGNTIYF.

The chain joins TRBV6-2 or TRBV6-3 to TRBJ2-3; TCRdb's assignment of TRBD2 cannot be checked, as there is no DNA. CDR1 is MNHEY, CDR2 SVGEGT, per germline. The CDR3 spans 15 residues. The CDR3 sequence: CASSPLAGSTDTQYF.

Its frequency marks this clonotype as medium-sized. The CDR3 here is CASSSTGPDTQYF. V gene TRBV7-3 combines with J gene TRBJ2-3; TCRdb's D gene call, TRBD1, goes unchecked for lack of DNA. The CDR3 has 13 residues. Germline assignment: CDR1 SGHTA and CDR2 FQGTGA. The variable domain in full, with the rest retrieved from reference TRBV7-3 and TRBJ2-3, is GAGVSQTPSNKVTEKGKYVELRCDPISGHTALYWYRQSLGQGPEFLIYFQGTGAADDSGLPNDRFFAVRPEGSVSTLKIQRTERGDSAVYLCASSSTGPDTQYFGPGTRLTVL.

This clonotype is deemed medium-sized (0.01 to 0.1%) by its frequency. The CDR3 sequence: CASSGTGDSPLHF. The chain recombines TRBV27 with TRBJ1-6. CDR3 length: 13 residues. Germline V gene lookup returns CDR1 MNHEY and CDR2 SMNVEV (reference sequence).

The J gene is TRBJ2-6, the V gene TRBV14; TCRdb's assignment of TRBD1 cannot be checked, as there is no DNA. Germline V lookup: CDR1 SGHDN, CDR2 FVKESK. The CDR3 contains 16 residues. The CDR3 reads CASSPLTGNGANVLTF.

According to its frequency, this clonotype is medium-sized (0.01 to 0.1%). V usage is TRBV7-2 and J usage is TRBJ2-5; no DNA is available, so the TRBD1 call from TCRdb remains unchecked. There are 13 residues in the CDR3. The germline V gene encodes CDR1 SGHTA and CDR2 FQGNSA. CDR3 residues: CASSRTGVETQYF.

J is TRBJ2-5 and V is TRBV28; TCRdb's D call of TRBD1 is untestable without DNA. The CDR3 is made up of 15 amino acids. The germline V gene has CDR1 MDHEN and CDR2 SYDVKM. The CDR3 reads CASRNGQGAVETQYF.

Frequency places this clonotype as medium-sized. The chain couples TRBV29-1 to TRBJ2-3; TCRdb reports TRBD1, a call that lacks DNA to check it against. The CDR3 consists of 15 residues. Germline loops: CDR1 SQVTM, CDR2 ANQGSEA. The CDR3 loop reads CSVDGTAPPSDTQYF.

The chain is built from TRBV7-2 and TRBJ1-5; TCRdb names TRBD1, which stays unverified in the absence of DNA. From germline, CDR1 is SGHTA and CDR2 FQGNSA. The CDR3 has 15 residues. The CDR3 here is CASTLGAGYDQPQHF.

Frequency places this clonotype as medium-sized. The genes are TRBV30 and TRBJ2-2; TCRdb calls TRBD2, which cannot be checked without DNA. Per germline, CDR1 GTSNPN and CDR2 SVGIG (reference sequence). This CDR3 is 14 amino acids long. This CDR3 is CARGLAGTVGELFF.

The chain recombines TRBV27 with TRBJ2-3; lacking DNA, the TRBD1 call made by TCRdb goes unchecked. The CDR3 is made up of 14 amino acids. Germline lookup yields CDR1 MNHEY and CDR2 SMNVEV (reference sequence). CDR3 protein: CASSLGGGIYTQYF.

The V gene is TRBV7-9, the J gene TRBJ2-5. CDR3 length equals 14 residues. Germline V gene lookup returns CDR1 SEHNR and CDR2 FQNEAQ (reference sequence). CDR3 sequence reads: CASRGTENQETQYF.

The V call is TRBV7-3, the J call TRBJ2-1; TCRdb outputs TRBD2, but without DNA this stays unchecked. CDR1 is SGHTA, CDR2 FQGTGA, per germline. This CDR3 is built from 16 residues. The CDR3 reads CASSLSPADAYNEQFF.

The chain uses TRBV28 and TRBJ1-4; TCRdb's D call, TRBD1, is unchecked because there is no DNA. The CDR3 extends over 15 amino acids. The germline gives CDR1 MDHEN, CDR2 SYDVKM. This CDR3 is CASREIRGVGEKLFF.

The chain combines TRBV20-1 with TRBJ2-5; TCRdb's D call of TRBD1 is untestable without DNA. Germline V gene data show CDR1 as DFQATT and CDR2 as SNEGSKA (reference sequence). The length of the CDR3 is 15 residues. The CDR3 is CSARDRQGGQETQYF.

This chain links TRBV19 with TRBJ2-7; TCRdb's D call of TRBD1 is untestable without DNA. The length of the CDR3 is 15 residues. The germline V gene encodes CDR1 LNHDA and CDR2 SQIVND (reference sequence). The CDR3 is CASSVTGSTYNEQYF.

The V gene is TRBV5-4, the J gene TRBJ2-1; checking the TCRdb D call of TRBD2 is not possible without DNA. This CDR3 is built from 15 residues. CDR1 and CDR2 (germline): SGHNT, YYREEE (reference sequence). CDR3 in amino acids: CASSPTSSSYNEQFF.

The chain links TRBV20-1 to TRBJ2-5. Germline lookup yields CDR1 DFQATT and CDR2 SNEGSKA (reference sequence). The CDR3 loop spans 13 amino acids. CDR3 in amino acids: CSARGASQETQYF.

J is TRBJ2-3 and V is TRBV5-1; TCRdb proposes TRBD2, but this gene call is untestable without DNA. The CDR3 has 15 residues. CDR1 and CDR2 from the germline V gene are SGHRS and YFSETQ. The CDR3 spells CASSLVRGAGETQYF.

This clonotype is labeled medium-sized based on frequency. CDR3 amino acids: CASSLGGGPNEQFF. V gene TRBV7-3 combines with J gene TRBJ2-1; TCRdb picks TRBD2, but there is no DNA to check that call. The CDR3 consists of 14 residues. Per germline, CDR1 SGHTA and CDR2 FQGTGA. Variable domain in full (rest from reference TRBV7-3 and TRBJ2-1): GAGVSQTPSNKVTEKGKYVELRCDPISGHTALYWYRQSLGQGPEFLIYFQGTGAADDSGLPNDRFFAVRPEGSVSTLKIQRTERGDSAVYLCASSLGGGPNEQFFGPGTRLTVL.

This clonotype counts as large by frequency. This chain joins TRBV20-1 and TRBJ2-1; the D call of TRBD2 rests on TCRdb alone, since no DNA is present to check it. This CDR3 is built from 14 residues. Germline values: CDR1 DFQATT, CDR2 SNEGSKA (reference sequence). This CDR3 is CSASGAGPYNEQFF.